This T cell receptor (beta chain) was recovered during a study of CD8+ T cells in alopecia areata. Study-wide results and limits: Compared with mice, patients displayed less clear TCR sharing, possibly for HLA-related reasons.

The treatment: oral pan-JAK inhibitor, 5-10 mg twice daily. This clone was seen only a few times. Antigen unknown. The CDR3 has 16 amino acids. The germline CDR1 and CDR2 sequences are SGHTA and FQGTGA. V lost 4 bases, J lost 0 bases, and 13 bases lay in between. Sequencing relied on a cDNA template that was reverse transcribed from extracted RNA. Measured with immunoSEQ multiplex PCR; TCRdb has only the in-frame clones, and not every one. The sample includes around 170,000 clones, 40% to 55% of them seen just once. The V gene is TRBV7-3, the J gene TRBJ2-1; tentatively, D is TRBD1 (6 bases). The material was CD8+ T cells sorted from blood, obtained at week 52, from a patient treated with tofacitinib. This receptor was taken from a human donor with alopecia areata. The CDR3 nucleotides are TGTGCCAGCAGCTCTGGGGGCCCCGGCTCCTACAATGAGCAGTTCTTC. The encoded protein is CASSSGGPGSYNEQFF.